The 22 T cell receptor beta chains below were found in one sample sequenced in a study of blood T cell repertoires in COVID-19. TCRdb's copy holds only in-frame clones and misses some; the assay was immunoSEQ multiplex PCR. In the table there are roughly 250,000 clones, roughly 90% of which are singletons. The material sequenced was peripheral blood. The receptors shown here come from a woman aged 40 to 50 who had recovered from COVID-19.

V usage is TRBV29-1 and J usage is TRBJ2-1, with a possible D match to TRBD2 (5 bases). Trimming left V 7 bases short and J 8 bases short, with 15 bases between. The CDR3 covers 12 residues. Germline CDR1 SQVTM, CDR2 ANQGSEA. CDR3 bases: TGCAGCGCTACAACTAAGCGGTATGAGCAGTTCTTC. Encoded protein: CSATTKRYEQFF.

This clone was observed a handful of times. The CDR3 sequence: CASSGLKEGARGNTIYF. Here the CDR3 DNA reads TGCGCCAGCAGTGGCCTCAAAGAGGGGGCGAGGGGAAACACCATATATTTT. The rearrangement uses TRBV10-1 and TRBJ1-3; 7 positions agree with TRBD1. V lost 4 bases to trimming and J lost 4 bases; unmatched junction nucleotides: 13. Germline values: CDR1 WNHNN, CDR2 SYGVQD (reference sequence). The CDR3 consists of 17 residues.

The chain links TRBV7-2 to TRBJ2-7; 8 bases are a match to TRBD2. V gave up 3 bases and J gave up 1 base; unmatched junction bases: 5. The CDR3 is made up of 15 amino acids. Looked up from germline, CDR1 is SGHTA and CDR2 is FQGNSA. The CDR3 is CASSFGGGPSYEQYF. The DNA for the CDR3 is TGTGCCAGCAGCTTCGGGGGGGGCCCTTCCTACGAGCAGTACTTC.

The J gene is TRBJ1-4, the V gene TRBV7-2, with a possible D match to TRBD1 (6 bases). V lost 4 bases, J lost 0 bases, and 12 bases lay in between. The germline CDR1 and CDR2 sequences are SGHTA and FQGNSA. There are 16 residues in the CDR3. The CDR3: CASSSGGRATNEKLFF. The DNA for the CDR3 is TGTGCCAGCAGCTCCGGGGGGCGTGCAACTAATGAAAAACTGTTTTTT.

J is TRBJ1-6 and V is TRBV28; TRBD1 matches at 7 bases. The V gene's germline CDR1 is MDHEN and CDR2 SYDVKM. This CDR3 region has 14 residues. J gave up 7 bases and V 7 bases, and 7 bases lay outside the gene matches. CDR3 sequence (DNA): TGTGCCAGCACGGGAGGGACAGTCAATTCACCCCTCCACTTT. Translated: CASTGGTVNSPLHF.

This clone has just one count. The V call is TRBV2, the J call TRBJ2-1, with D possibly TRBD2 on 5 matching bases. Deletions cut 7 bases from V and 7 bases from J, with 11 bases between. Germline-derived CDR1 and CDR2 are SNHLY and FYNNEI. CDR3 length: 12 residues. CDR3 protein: CASTSLRNEQFF. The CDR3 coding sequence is TGTGCCAGCACTAGCCTACGGAATGAGCAGTTCTTC.

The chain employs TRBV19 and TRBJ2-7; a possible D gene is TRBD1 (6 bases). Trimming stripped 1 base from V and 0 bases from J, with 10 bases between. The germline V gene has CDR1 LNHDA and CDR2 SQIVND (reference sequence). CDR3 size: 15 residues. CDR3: CASSIGHRASYEQYF. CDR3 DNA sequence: TGTGCCAGTAGTATAGGTCACAGGGCCTCCTACGAGCAGTACTTC.

CDR3 loop: CASSFRPGQSNEKLFF. The DNA of the CDR3 is TGTGCCAGCAGCTTTAGACCGGGACAGAGTAATGAAAAACTGTTTTTT. The chain employs TRBV7-6 and TRBJ1-4, with 7 bases lining up with TRBD1. The V and J ends lost 3 bases and 4 bases, in that order; junction bases with no gene match: 8. The CDR3 is 16 amino acids. Germline V lookup: CDR1 SGHVS, CDR2 FNYEAQ.

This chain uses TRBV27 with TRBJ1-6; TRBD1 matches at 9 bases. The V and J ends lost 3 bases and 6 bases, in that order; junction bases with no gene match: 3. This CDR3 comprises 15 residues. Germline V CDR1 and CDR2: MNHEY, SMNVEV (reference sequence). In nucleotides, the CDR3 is TGTGCCAGCAGTTTTTCGACAGGGGGTAATTCACCCCTCCACTTT. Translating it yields CASSFSTGGNSPLHF.

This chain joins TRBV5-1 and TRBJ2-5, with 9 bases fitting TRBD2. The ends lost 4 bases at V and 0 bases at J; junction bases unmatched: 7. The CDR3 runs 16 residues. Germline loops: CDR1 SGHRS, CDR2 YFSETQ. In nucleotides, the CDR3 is TGCGCCAGCAGCCTCTCTCCTAGCGGGGACCAAGAGACCCAGTACTTC. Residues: CASSLSPSGDQETQYF. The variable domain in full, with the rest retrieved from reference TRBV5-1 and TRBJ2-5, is KAGVTQTPRYLIKTRGQQVTLSCSPISGHRSVSWYQQTPGQGLQFLFEYFSETQRNKGNFPGRFSGRQFSNSRSEMNVSTLELGDSALYLCASSLSPSGDQETQYFGPGTRLLVL.

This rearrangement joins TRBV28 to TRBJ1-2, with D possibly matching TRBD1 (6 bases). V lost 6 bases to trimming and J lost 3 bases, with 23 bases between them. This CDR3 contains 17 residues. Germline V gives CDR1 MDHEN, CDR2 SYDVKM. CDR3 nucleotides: TGTGCCAGCAGAGAAGGGCGGTTCGGGGGGGCCTACTATGGCTACACCTTC. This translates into CASREGRFGGAYYGYTF.

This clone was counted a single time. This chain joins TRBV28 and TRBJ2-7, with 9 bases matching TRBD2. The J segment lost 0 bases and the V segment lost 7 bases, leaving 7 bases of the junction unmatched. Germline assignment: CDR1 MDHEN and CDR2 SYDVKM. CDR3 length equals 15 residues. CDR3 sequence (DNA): TGTGCCAGCACCCCTGGCGGGGGGGCCTCCTACGAGCAGTACTTC. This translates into CASTPGGGASYEQYF.

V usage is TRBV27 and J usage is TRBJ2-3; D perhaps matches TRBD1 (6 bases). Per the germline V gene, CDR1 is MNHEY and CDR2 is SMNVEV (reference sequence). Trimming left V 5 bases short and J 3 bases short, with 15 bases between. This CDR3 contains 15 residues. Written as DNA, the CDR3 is TGTGCCAGCAGTATACAGGGTTTGGGTACAGATACGCAGTATTTT. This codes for CASSIQGLGTDTQYF.

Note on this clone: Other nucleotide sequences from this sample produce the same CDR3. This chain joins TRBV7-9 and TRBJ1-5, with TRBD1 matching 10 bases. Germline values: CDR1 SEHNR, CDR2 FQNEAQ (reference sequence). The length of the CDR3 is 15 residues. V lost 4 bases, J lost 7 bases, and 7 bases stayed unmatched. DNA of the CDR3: TGTGCCAGCAGCTCGGGACAGGGGATGGGCCAGCCCCAGCATTTT. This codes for CASSSGQGMGQPQHF.

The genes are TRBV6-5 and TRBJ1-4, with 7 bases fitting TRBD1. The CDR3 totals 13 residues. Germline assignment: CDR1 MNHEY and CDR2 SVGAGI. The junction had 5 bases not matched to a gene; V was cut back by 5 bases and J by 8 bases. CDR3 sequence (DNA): TGTGCCAGCAGTAGACAGGGCGGGGAAAAACTGTTTTTT. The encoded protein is CASSRQGGEKLFF.

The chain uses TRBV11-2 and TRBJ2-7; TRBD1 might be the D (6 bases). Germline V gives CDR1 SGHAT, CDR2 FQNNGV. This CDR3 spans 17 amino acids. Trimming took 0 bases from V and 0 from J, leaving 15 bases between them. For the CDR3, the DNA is TGTGCCAGCAGCTTAGATTTAGGGGACACCCTCTCCTACGAGCAGTACTTC. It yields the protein CASSLDLGDTLSYEQYF.

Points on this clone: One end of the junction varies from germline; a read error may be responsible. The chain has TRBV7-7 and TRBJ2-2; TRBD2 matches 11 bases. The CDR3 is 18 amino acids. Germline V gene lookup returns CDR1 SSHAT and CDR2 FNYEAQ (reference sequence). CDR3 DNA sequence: TGTGCTAGCAGCCCGGGACTAGCGGTTGTTGGGGCCCCAGGGGAGCTGTTTTTT. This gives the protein CASSPGLAVVGAPGELFF.

DNA for the CDR3: TGTGCCAGCAGCTTAGCTGCGGACAGGGTGGACACCATATATTTT. This codes for CASSLAADRVDTIYF. V and J are TRBV7-2 and TRBJ1-3; the match to TRBD1 covers 8 bases. This CDR3 region has 15 residues. With V trimmed by 0 bases and J by 8 bases, 6 bases remained unmatched. The germline gives CDR1 SGHTA, CDR2 FQGNSA.

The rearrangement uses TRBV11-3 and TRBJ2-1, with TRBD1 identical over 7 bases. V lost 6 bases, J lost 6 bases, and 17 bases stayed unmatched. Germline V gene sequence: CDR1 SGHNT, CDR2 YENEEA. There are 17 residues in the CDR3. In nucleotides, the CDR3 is TGTGCCAGCAGACATAGGACAGGTGGGGAGAGGGGCAATGAGCAGTTCTTC. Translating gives CASRHRTGGERGNEQFF.

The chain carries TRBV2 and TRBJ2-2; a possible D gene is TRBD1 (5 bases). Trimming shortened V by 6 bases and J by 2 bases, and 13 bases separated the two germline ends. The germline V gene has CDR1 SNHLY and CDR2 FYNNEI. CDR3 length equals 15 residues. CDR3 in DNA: TGTGCCAGCAGAGGGGAAACCGCAAACACCGGGGAGCTGTTTTTT. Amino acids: CASRGETANTGELFF.

CDR3 protein: CASSLFLDTQYF. The CDR3 DNA reads as TGTGCCAGCAGCTTATTCTTAGATACGCAGTATTTT. V and J are TRBV7-6 and TRBJ2-3; the D is unclear. The CDR3 length is 12 residues. CDR1 and CDR2 (germline): SGHVS, FNYEAQ. V gave up 2 bases and J gave up 5 bases, with 5 bases separating them.

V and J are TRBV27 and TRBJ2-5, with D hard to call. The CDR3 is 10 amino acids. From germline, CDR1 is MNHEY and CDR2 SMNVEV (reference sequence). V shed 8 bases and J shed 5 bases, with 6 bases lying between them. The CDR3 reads CASGWETQYF. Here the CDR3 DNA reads TGTGCCAGCGGCTGGGAGACCCAGTACTTC.